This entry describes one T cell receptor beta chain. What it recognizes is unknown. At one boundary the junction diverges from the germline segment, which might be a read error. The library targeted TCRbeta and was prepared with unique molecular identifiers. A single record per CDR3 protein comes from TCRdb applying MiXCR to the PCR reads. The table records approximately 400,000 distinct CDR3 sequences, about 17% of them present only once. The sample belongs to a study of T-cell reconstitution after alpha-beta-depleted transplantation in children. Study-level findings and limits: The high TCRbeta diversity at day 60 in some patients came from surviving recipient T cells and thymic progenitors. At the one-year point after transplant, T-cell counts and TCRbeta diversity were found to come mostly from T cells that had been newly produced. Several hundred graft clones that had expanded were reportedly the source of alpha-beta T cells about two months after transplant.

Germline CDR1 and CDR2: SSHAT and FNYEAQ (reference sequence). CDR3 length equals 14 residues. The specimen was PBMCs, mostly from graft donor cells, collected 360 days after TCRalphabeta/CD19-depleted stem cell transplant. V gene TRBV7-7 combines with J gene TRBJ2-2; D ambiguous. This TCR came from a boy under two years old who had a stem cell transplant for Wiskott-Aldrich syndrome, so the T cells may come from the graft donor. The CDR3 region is CASSLDSKTGELFF. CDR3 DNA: TGTGCCAGCAGCCTCGATTCGAAAACCGGGGAGCTGTTTTTT.